These T cell receptor beta chains were read from a single sample in a study of cytomegalovirus exposure and HLA in healthy donors. Profiled with immunoSEQ multiplex PCR; TCRdb holds only in-frame clones, not every one. The sample totals approximately 30,000 clones. The source material was PBMCs. Receptors originate from a woman aged 35 to 49 in good health and CMV-seropositive. Each CDR3 is given with its conserved first and last residue. The order of the fields is V gene, J gene, D gene, CDR3 protein, CDR3 DNA. The D gene is left open where the match is weak.

TRBV29-1	TRBJ2-2	TRBD2	CSVSPSTSGGWTGELFF	TGCAGCGTTTCCCCCTCGACTAGCGGGGGGTGGACCGGGGAGCTGTTTTTT
TRBV4-2	TRBJ2-1	-	CASSQDWGGIYNEQFF	TGTGCCAGCAGCCAAGATTGGGGCGGTATCTACAATGAGCAGTTCTTC
TRBV5-1	TRBJ2-1	-	CASSLFPGDDEQFF	TGCGCCAGCAGCTTGTTCCCAGGGGACGATGAGCAGTTCTTC
TRBV4-1	TRBJ1-2	TRBD1	CASSRPGGPRGGYTF	TGCGCCAGCAGCCGCCCCGGCGGCCCCAGGGGGGGCTACACCTTC
TRBV9	TRBJ2-5	TRBD2	CASNPGGSGETQYF	TGTGCCAGCAACCCCGGCGGGAGTGGAGAGACCCAGTACTTC
TRBV5-4	TRBJ1-5	TRBD1	CASSWDRGQPQHF	TGTGCCAGCAGCTGGGACAGGGGTCAGCCCCAGCATTTT
TRBV10-3	TRBJ2-7	-	CAISVESRYEQYF	TGTGCCATCAGTGTAGAGTCCCGCTACGAGCAGTACTTC
TRBV27	TRBJ1-2	-	CASAQRAASLWLQGEYGYTF	TGTGCCAGCGCGCAACGGGCAGCCTCACTATGGCTACAAGGGGAATATGGCTACACCTTC
TRBV11-2	TRBJ2-7	-	CASSLATASYEQYF	TGTGCCAGCAGCTTAGCTACAGCCTCCTACGAGCAGTACTTC
TRBV28	TRBJ2-5	-	CASGPGVRETQYF	TGTGCCAGCGGGCCGGGAGTACGGGAGACCCAGTACTTC
TRBV7-3	TRBJ1-2	TRBD1	CASSSDRGSYGYTF	TGTGCCAGCAGCTCGGACAGGGGGTCCTATGGCTACACCTTC
TRBV5-4	TRBJ2-3	TRBD1	CASTDRAKDTQYF	TGTGCCAGCACGGACAGGGCAAAAGATACGCAGTATTTT
TRBV28	TRBJ1-3	-	CASSPQGGNTIYF	TGTGCCAGCAGCCCACAGGGCGGAAACACCATATATTTT
TRBV6-1	TRBJ1-2	-	CASSEDRLAASLYGYTF	TGTGCCAGCAGTGAAGACAGGCTGGCAGCATCCCTCTATGGCTACACCTTC
TRBV5-1	TRBJ1-2	TRBD1	CASSLGQGDYGYTF	TGCGCCAGCAGCCTCGGACAGGGGGACTATGGCTACACCTTC
TRBV7-9	TRBJ2-7	TRBD2	CASRRKGTSGRGYEQYF	TGTGCCAGCCGTCGTAAGGGGACTAGCGGGAGAGGTTACGAGCAGTACTTC
TRBV5-1	TRBJ2-5	TRBD2	CASSWDGTSGRFTETQYF	TGCGCCAGCAGCTGGGATGGGACTAGCGGGAGGTTCACAGAGACCCAGTACTTC
TRBV6-1	TRBJ2-5	-	CASSPTGRETQYF	TGTGCCAGCAGCCCAACAGGGAGAGAGACCCAGTACTTC
TRBV15	TRBJ2-3	-	CATSRDSFLTDTQYF	TGTGCCACCAGCAGGGACAGTTTCCTCACAGATACGCAGTATTTT
TRBV6-5	TRBJ2-7	TRBD1	CASSYGGQDYEQYF	TGTGCCAGCAGTTACGGGGGACAGGACTACGAGCAGTACTTC
TRBV5-1	TRBJ2-7	-	CASSLGVQAYEQYF	TGCGCCAGCAGCTTGGGGGTCCAGGCCTACGAGCAGTACTTC
TRBV18	TRBJ2-5	-	CASFSNRGGTQETQYF	TGTGCCAGCTTCTCCAACAGAGGGGGAACACAAGAGACCCAGTACTTC
TRBV11-2	TRBJ1-1	-	CASRLFRTQAFF	TGTGCCAGCCGCCTCTTCCGGACACAAGCTTTCTTT